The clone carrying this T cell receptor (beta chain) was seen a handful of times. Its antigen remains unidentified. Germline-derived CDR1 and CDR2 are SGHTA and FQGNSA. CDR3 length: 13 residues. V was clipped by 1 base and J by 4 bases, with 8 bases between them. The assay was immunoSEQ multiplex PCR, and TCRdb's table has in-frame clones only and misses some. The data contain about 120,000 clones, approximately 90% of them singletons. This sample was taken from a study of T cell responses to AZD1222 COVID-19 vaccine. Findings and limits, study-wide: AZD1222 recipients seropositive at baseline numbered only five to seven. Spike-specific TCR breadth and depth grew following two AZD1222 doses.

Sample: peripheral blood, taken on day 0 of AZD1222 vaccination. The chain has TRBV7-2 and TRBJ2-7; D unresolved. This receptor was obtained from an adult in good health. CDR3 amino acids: CASSLVKEYEQYF. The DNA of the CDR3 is TGTGCCAGCAGCTTAGTAAAGGAGTACGAGCAGTACTTC. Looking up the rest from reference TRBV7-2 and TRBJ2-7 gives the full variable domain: GAGVSQSPSNKVTEKGKDVELRCDPISGHTALYWYRQSLGQGLEFLIYFQGNSAPDKSGLPSDRFSAERTGGSVSTLTIQRTQQEDSAVYLCASSLVKEYEQYFGPGTRLTVT.